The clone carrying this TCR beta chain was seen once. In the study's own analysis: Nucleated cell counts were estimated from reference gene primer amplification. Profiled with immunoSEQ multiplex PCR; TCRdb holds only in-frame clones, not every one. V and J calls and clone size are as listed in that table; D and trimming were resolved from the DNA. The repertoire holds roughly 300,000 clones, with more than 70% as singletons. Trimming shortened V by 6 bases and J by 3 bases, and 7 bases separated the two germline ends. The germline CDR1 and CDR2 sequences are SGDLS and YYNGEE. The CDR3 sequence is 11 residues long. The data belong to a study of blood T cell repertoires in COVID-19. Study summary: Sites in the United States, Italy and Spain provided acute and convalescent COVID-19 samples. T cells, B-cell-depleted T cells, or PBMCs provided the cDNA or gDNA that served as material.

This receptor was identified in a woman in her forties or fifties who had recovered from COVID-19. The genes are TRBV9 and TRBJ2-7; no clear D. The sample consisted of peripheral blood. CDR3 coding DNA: TGTGCCAGCATCCCCCTCTACGAGCAGTACTTC. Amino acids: CASIPLYEQYF. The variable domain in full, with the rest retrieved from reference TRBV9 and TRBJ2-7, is DSGVTQTPKHLITATGQRVTLRCSPRSGDLSVYWYQQSLDQGLQFLIQYYNGEERAKGNILERFSAQQFPDLHSELNLSSLELGDSALYFCASIPLYEQYFGPGTRLTVT.